This T cell receptor beta chain was observed in a study of blood T cell repertoires in COVID-19. As for the study in general: Samples of COVID-19 (acute and convalescent) were obtained from the United States, Italy and Spain.

The method was immunoSEQ multiplex PCR; TCRdb's version includes in-frame clones alone and lacks a portion of them. Here the sample spans about 190,000 clones, approximately 90% being singletons. The CDR3 runs 14 residues. The germline gives CDR1 MNHEY, CDR2 SMNVEV (reference sequence). Losses at the gene ends were 1 base for V and 6 bases for J; bases not matched to a gene: 4. The receptor was isolated from a man aged 50 or older with acute or convalescent COVID-19. The specimen sequenced was peripheral blood. The rearrangement uses TRBV27 and TRBJ2-3; 7 bases are shared with TRBD2. The CDR3 DNA reads TGTGCCAGCAGTTTATTGCTAGCGGCGGATACGCAGTATTTT. Translating it yields CASSLLLAADTQYF.